This T cell receptor (beta chain) originates from a study of beta chain features in type 1 diabetes. Study-wide context: In all, 107,917,701 sorted cells from all samples were analyzed.

Every single donor gave one heparinised blood draw, and these averaged roughly 120 mL. Populations isolated by sorting all had purity greater than 95%. The trim removed 1 base at V and 0 bases at J, leaving 5 bases unmatched. The CDR3 totals 19 residues. In germline, CDR1 is LNHNV, CDR2 YYDKDF (reference sequence). Of the isolated RNA, all was reverse transcribed, and so the sequenced material was expressed TCRB transcripts. Samples of naive, central memory and regulatory T cells yielded a mean of around 3.7 million reads. Measured with immunoSEQ multiplex PCR; TCRdb has only the in-frame clones, and not every one. The data contain approximately 300,000 clones, 9.5% to 12% of them singletons.

The clonotype was recovered from a woman younger than 45 in good health. The sequencing sample was made of naive CD4+ T cells from blood. This chain uses TRBV15 with TRBJ2-4; 14 bases align to TRBD2. Written as DNA, the CDR3 is TGTGCCACCAGCAGAGGTGGACTAGCGGGAGGCGTAGCCAAAAACATTCAGTACTTC. As protein: CATSRGGLAGGVAKNIQYF. Looking up the rest from reference TRBV15 and TRBJ2-4 gives the full variable domain: DAMVIQNPRYQVTQFGKPVTLSCSQTLNHNVMYWYQQKSSQAPKLLFHYYDKDFNNEADTPDNFQSRRPNTSFCFLDIRSPGLGDTAMYLCATSRGGLAGGVAKNIQYFGAGTRLSVL.